This T cell receptor (beta chain) was sequenced during a study of T cells of healthy individuals (dated by TCRdb to the late 2010s). The germline V gene (reference sequence) supplies CDR1 DFQATT and CDR2 SNEGSKA. Spanning cysteine to phenylalanine, the CDR3 consists of 15 amino acids. Just the 45-base CDR3 DNA is kept, in frame starting at base 1. V drops 6 bases and J drops 0 bases, leaving 17 bases in between. This clonotype was observed a few times. The clone's antigen remains unknown. The input lacks base qualities; no much larger clone sits a single base away. Library preparation used 5' RACE. The instrument given in TCRdb is Illumina MiSeq. TCRdb reworked the public reads: Q25 trimming with fastp, MiXCR clone assembly, productive beta chains retained. Identical CDR3 protein sequences are pooled into one entry, listed with their most common genes and DNA. This sample lists around 100,000 distinct CDR3 sequences; under 20% were detected once. The ten largest account for more than 5.5% of the sample.

The chain links TRBV20-1 with TRBJ1-1, and the D gene may be TRBD1, 5 bases matching. The clonotype originates from a human donor in good health. The base sequence is TGCAGTGCCCGTGATGACAGTTCTATGAACACTGAAGCTTTCTTT. This encodes CSARDDSSMNTEAFF.